The 28 T cell receptor beta chains presented below share a single source sample, sequenced in a study of Ad26.COV2.S vaccination and SARS-CoV-2 variants. Described treatment: around 19 received Ad26.COV2.S at low or high dose, single or two shots; 5 received placebo; per-sample allocation not given. Sampling happened 63 days after the first vaccine or placebo injection. Method: immunoSEQ multiplex PCR; TCRdb's copy keeps in-frame clones and lacks some. The repertoire has 300,000 to 350,000 clones, 85% to 90% of them found once; the top ten carry roughly 2.1%. The source was peripheral blood, collected in a trial of Ad26.COV2.S vaccine versus placebo. The source is a person between 18 and 59 years old who received the Ad26.COV2.S COVID-19 vaccine or a placebo.

This sequence joins TRBV6-5 and TRBJ2-3; D unclear. This CDR3 region has 14 residues. CDR1 MNHEY and CDR2 SVGAGI come from the germline V gene. V dropped 6 bases and J dropped 0 bases, with 10 bases sitting between them. The DNA for the CDR3 is TGTGCCAGCAGCCGTGGACGGAGCACAGATACGCAGTATTTT. Translating gives CASSRGRSTDTQYF.

V and J are TRBV20-1 and TRBJ2-1, with 9 bases that match TRBD2. The CDR3 is 11 amino acids. The V gene's germline CDR1 is DFQATT and CDR2 SNEGSKA (reference sequence). The J segment lost 8 bases and the V segment lost 6 bases, leaving 2 bases of the junction unmatched. The CDR3 loop reads CSARGGYEQFF. CDR3 sequence (DNA): TGCAGTGCGCGGGGGGGCTATGAGCAGTTCTTC.

The chain combines TRBV7-2 with TRBJ1-3; D might be TRBD1 (5 bases). The CDR3 totals 16 residues. V was pared by 7 bases and J by 4 bases, with 20 bases between. CDR1 and CDR2 (germline): SGHTA, FQGNSA. The CDR3 region is CASTRGGTGGGNTIYF. DNA for the CDR3: TGTGCCAGCACCCGCGGGGGGACGGGTGGAGGAAACACCATATATTTT.

On this clone itself: The same CDR3 can be traced to other DNA sequences in this sample. V gene TRBV11-2 combines with J gene TRBJ2-2; no clear D gene. The CDR3 is 12 amino acids. CDR1 is SGHAT, CDR2 FQNNGV, per germline. V was cut by 2 bases and J by 5 bases, with 3 bases left in between. CDR3 protein: CASSLNTGELFF. Written as DNA, the CDR3 is TGTGCCAGCAGCTTAAATACCGGGGAGCTGTTTTTT. The variable domain in full, completed from reference TRBV11-2 and TRBJ2-2, reads EAGVAQSPRYKIIEKRQSVAFWCNPISGHATLYWYQQILGQGPKLLIQFQNNGVVDDSQLPKDRFSAERLKGVDSTLKIQPAKLEDSAVYLCASSLNTGELFFGEGSRLTVL.

The chain recombines TRBV5-1 with TRBJ2-5; D possibly uses TRBD1 or TRBD2 (5 bases each). The CDR3 has 14 residues. Germline assignment: CDR1 SGHRS and CDR2 YFSETQ. The V and J ends lost 4 bases and 3 bases respectively, with 13 bases between them. CDR3 amino acids: CASSRTRGEETQYF. In nucleotides, the CDR3 is TGCGCCAGCAGCCGGACCCGGGGCGAAGAGACCCAGTACTTC. Full variable domain (rest looked up from reference TRBV5-1 and TRBJ2-5): KAGVTQTPRYLIKTRGQQVTLSCSPISGHRSVSWYQQTPGQGLQFLFEYFSETQRNKGNFPGRFSGRQFSNSRSEMNVSTLELGDSALYLCASSRTRGEETQYFGPGTRLLVL.

The V gene is TRBV4-3, the J gene TRBJ1-2; the D gene is possibly TRBD1 (6 bases). The CDR3 sequence is 19 residues long. Trimming took off 1 base at V and 4 bases at J, with 25 bases between the two ends. Germline values: CDR1 LGHNA, CDR2 YSLEER. In nucleotides, the CDR3 is TGCGCCAGCAGCCAAGCTTGGTTTACGGGGGGCCCAGGGGCCTATGGCTACACCTTC. Amino acid sequence: CASSQAWFTGGPGAYGYTF.

This clone showed up just a few times. The chain recombines TRBV7-2 with TRBJ1-1; TRBD1 might be the D (5 bases). CDR1 and CDR2 (germline): SGHTA, FQGNSA. V shed 2 bases and J shed 0 bases, with 10 bases lying between them. The CDR3 totals 15 residues. CDR3 DNA: TGTGCCAGCAGCTTATTAGGGACGGTGAACACTGAAGCTTTCTTT. Translated: CASSLLGTVNTEAFF.

V and J are TRBV6-6 and TRBJ2-7; D might be TRBD1 (6 bases). The CDR3 is 13 residues long. CDR1 is MNHNY and CDR2 is SVGAGI in the germline V gene (reference sequence). The V end lost 6 bases, the J end lost 13 bases, and 22 bases lay between the germline ends. CDR3 in DNA: TGTGCCAGCAGAACCCCGAGAAAGGACAGCCTCTACTTC. Translation: CASRTPRKDSLYF.

For the CDR3, the DNA is TGTGCCACCACCCCGCGAGGTGGGGGCTATGGCTACACCTTC. Protein sequence: CATTPRGGGYGYTF. The chain is built from TRBV24-1 and TRBJ1-2; D might be TRBD1 (5 bases). CDR3 length: 14 amino acids. Germline lookup yields CDR1 KGHDR and CDR2 SFDVKD. V was cut by 8 bases and J by 4 bases, with 16 bases left in between.

The gene calls are TRBV3-1 (or the pseudogene TRBV3-2) and TRBJ1-2, with no clear D. The CDR3 has 15 residues. The V gene lost 1 base and the J gene lost 8 bases, with 17 bases spanning the gap. The germline V gene encodes CDR1 LGHDT and CDR2 YNNKEL (reference sequence). The DNA for the CDR3 is TGTGCCAGCAGCCAAGTTAGTCCGGTCAGGAGGGGCTACACCTTC. This translates into CASSQVSPVRRGYTF.

This clone was counted between two and nine times. The chain couples TRBV18 to TRBJ2-4, with 12 nucleotides matching TRBD1. Per the germline V gene, CDR1 is KGHSH and CDR2 is LQKENI. The CDR3 length is 16 residues. J lost 9 bases, V lost 3 bases, and 9 bases had no gene match. This CDR3 reads CASSPSWDRGQSIQYF. As DNA, the CDR3 is TGTGCCAGCTCACCTTCCTGGGACAGGGGGCAGAGCATTCAGTACTTC.

This rearrangement joins TRBV6-5 to TRBJ2-7; TRBD2 might be the D (5 bases). This CDR3 has 15 amino acids. Trimming stripped 1 base from V and 2 bases from J, with 12 bases between. Germline CDR1 is MNHEY and CDR2 is SVGAGI. This CDR3 is CASSYLRAKPYEQYF. Written as DNA, the CDR3 is TGTGCCAGCAGTTACTTGCGGGCCAAACCCTACGAGCAGTACTTC.

The V and J genes are TRBV5-1 and TRBJ2-1; the D gene is possibly TRBD2 (7 bases). Trimming left V 3 bases short and J 4 bases short, with 20 bases between. The CDR3 runs to 17 residues. Germline values: CDR1 SGHRS, CDR2 YFSETQ. CDR3 amino acids: CASSWFPGGPGYNEQFF. The CDR3 DNA reads TGCGCCAGCAGCTGGTTCCCGGGGGGCCCGGGTTACAATGAGCAGTTCTTC.

The genes are TRBV29-1 and TRBJ2-3, with 7 bases that match TRBD2. The trim removed 6 bases at V and 0 bases at J, leaving 9 bases unmatched. This CDR3 contains 15 residues. Looked up from germline, CDR1 is SQVTM and CDR2 is ANQGSEA. This CDR3 reads CSVEYSGLSTDTQYF. In nucleotides, the CDR3 is TGCAGCGTCGAATATAGCGGGCTTAGCACAGATACGCAGTATTTT.

The V gene is TRBV7-9, the J gene TRBJ2-5, with TRBD1 matching 9 bases. The CDR3 extends over 17 amino acids. Per the germline V gene, CDR1 is SEHNR and CDR2 is FQNEAQ (reference sequence). V gave up 4 bases and J gave up 4 bases; unmatched junction bases: 13. The CDR3 DNA follows: TGTGCCAGCAGCTACGATGACAGGGGGGGTGAAAGAGAGACCCAGTACTTC. Encoded protein: CASSYDDRGGERETQYF. Complete variable domain (other parts from reference TRBV7-9 and TRBJ2-5): DTGVSQNPRHKITKRGQNVTFRCDPISEHNRLYWYRQTLGQGPEFLTYFQNEAQLEKSRLLSDRFSAERPKGSFSTLEIQRTEQGDSAMYLCASSYDDRGGERETQYFGPGTRLLVL.

The chain is built from TRBV10-3 and TRBJ1-2, with D tentatively TRBD1 (5 bases). V was cut by 3 bases and J by 5 bases, with 22 bases left in between. Germline CDR1 ENHRY, CDR2 SYGVKD. The CDR3 runs to 17 residues. DNA for the CDR3: TGTGCCATCAGTGATATTGGGGGGTTAGCGTTCGAATATGGCTACACCTTC. It codes for CAISDIGGLAFEYGYTF.

This rearrangement joins TRBV12-5 to TRBJ2-2; TRBD2 matches 8 bases. CDR1 is LGHNT, CDR2 FRNRAP, per germline. V gave up 0 bases and J gave up 0 bases; unmatched junction bases: 9. The CDR3 is made up of 19 amino acids. The CDR3 DNA reads as TGTGCTAGTGGTTTGGTACCCCCCCGCGGGGGGTCGAACACCGGGGAGCTGTTTTTT. This gives the protein CASGLVPPRGGSNTGELFF.

This clone came up once. The J gene is TRBJ2-2, the V gene TRBV7-2, with D maybe TRBD2 (6 bases). Looked up from germline, CDR1 is SGHTA and CDR2 is FQGNSA. The length of the CDR3 is 17 residues. V lost 1 base and J lost 5, with 17 bases in between. CDR3 in amino acids: CASSLVLGLGGTGELFF. In DNA form, the CDR3 reads TGTGCCAGCAGCTTAGTTTTGGGACTGGGCGGAACCGGGGAGCTGTTTTTT.

The chain links TRBV6-1 to TRBJ1-1; tentatively, D is TRBD1 (6 bases). Germline V gene lookup returns CDR1 MNHNS and CDR2 SASEGT. The CDR3 length is 16 residues. The ends were cut back, 2 bases at V and 0 bases at J, with 13 bases in the middle. The CDR3 here is CASSERWGAMNTEAFF. CDR3 DNA sequence: TGTGCCAGCAGTGAAAGGTGGGGGGCAATGAACACTGAAGCTTTCTTT.

In DNA, the CDR3 is TGCGCCAGCAGTGTTTGGGGCAAAAACATTCAGTACTTC. It specifies CASSVWGKNIQYF. V and J are TRBV4-3 and TRBJ2-4; D remains unclear. V was pared by 6 bases and J by 3 bases, with 9 bases between. Germline values: CDR1 LGHNA, CDR2 YSLEER. The CDR3 contains 13 residues.

The chain joins TRBV3-1 (or the pseudogene TRBV3-2) to TRBJ1-4; D is ambiguous. Trimming removed 4 bases from V and 5 bases from J, with 17 bases in between. The CDR3 has 16 residues. Germline CDR1 reads LGHDT; CDR2 reads YNNKEL (reference sequence). Here the CDR3 DNA reads TGTGCCAGCAGCCCCCCCCCGGGCCAGTCAAATGAAAAACTGTTTTTT. The encoded protein is CASSPPPGQSNEKLFF.

The chain joins TRBV5-6 to TRBJ1-2, with 11 positions matching TRBD1. The CDR3 has 17 amino acids. Trimming took 3 bases from V and 0 from J; bases not matched to a gene: 7. Germline CDR1 SGHDT, CDR2 YYEEEE. The CDR3, as DNA: TGTGCCAGCAGCTCGGTGGGACAGGGGGTTTCTAACTATGGCTACACCTTC. Its translation: CASSSVGQGVSNYGYTF.

This chain links TRBV9 with TRBJ1-1; 7 bases are shared with TRBD1. Germline V CDR1 and CDR2: SGDLS, YYNGEE. CDR3 size: 15 residues. After removal of 4 bases from V and 0 bases from J, the junction contained 6 bases not matched to a gene. CDR3 residues: CASSPTGQMNTEAFF. The CDR3 region has the DNA TGTGCCAGCAGCCCTACGGGACAGATGAACACTGAAGCTTTCTTT.

A remark on this clone: This sample includes further DNA sequences coding for the same CDR3. J is TRBJ1-5 and V is TRBV5-8; TRBD1 matches 8 bases. CDR1 is SGHTS and CDR2 is YDEGEE in the germline V gene. The J segment lost 6 bases and the V segment lost 8 bases, leaving 10 bases of the junction unmatched. This CDR3 has 14 amino acids. In DNA, the CDR3 is TGTGCCAGTAGGGTAACAGGGGGGGGTCAGCCCCAGCATTTT. It translates to CASRVTGGGQPQHF.

The genes are TRBV7-8 and TRBJ1-4, with 7 bases aligning to TRBD1. Losses at the gene ends were 5 bases for V and 2 bases for J; bases not matched to a gene: 5. CDR3 size: 15 residues. Germline V lookup: CDR1 SGHVS, CDR2 FQNEAQ. In DNA form, the CDR3 reads TGTGCCAGCAGCCAAGACAGGGTCACTAATGAAAAACTGTTTTTT. It yields the protein CASSQDRVTNEKLFF. Combining the CDR3 with reference TRBV7-8 and TRBJ1-4 gives the whole variable domain GAGVSQSPRYKVAKRGQDVALRCDPISGHVSLFWYQQALGQGPEFLTYFQNEAQLDKSGLPSDRFFAERPEGSVSTLKIQRTQQEDSAVYLCASSQDRVTNEKLFFGSGTQLSVL.

V is TRBV24-1 and J is TRBJ2-1; 7 positions agree with TRBD2. The length of the CDR3 is 16 residues. V trimming: 4 bases; J trimming: 3 bases; junction bases outside the gene matches: 8. Germline V gene data show CDR1 as KGHDR and CDR2 as SFDVKD. CDR3 protein: CATSDPRAGNYNEQFF. The CDR3 DNA is TGTGCCACCAGTGACCCTCGAGCGGGGAACTACAATGAGCAGTTCTTC.

J is TRBJ2-3 and V is TRBV6-5; D perhaps matches TRBD2 (6 bases). The CDR3 is 15 amino acids. Germline-derived CDR1 and CDR2 are MNHEY and SVGAGI. V was clipped by 6 bases and J by 5 bases, with 18 bases between them. This CDR3 is CASRQSGRGIDTQYF. The CDR3 coding sequence is TGTGCCAGCAGACAATCGGGGCGGGGAATAGATACGCAGTATTTT.

V usage is TRBV5-6 and J usage is TRBJ1-2; D not certain. Germline V gene data show CDR1 as SGHDT and CDR2 as YYEEEE. V lost 0 bases, J lost 0 bases, and 9 bases lay in between. The CDR3 runs to 15 residues. This chain's CDR3 is CASSLVLEANYGYTF. CDR3 in DNA: TGTGCCAGCAGCTTGGTTCTGGAAGCTAACTATGGCTACACCTTC.